What follows are 15 T cell receptor beta chains derived from one specimen sequenced in a study of T cells in Graves' hyperthyroidism and ophthalmopathy. RNA transcripts yielded amplified TCR beta CDR3 regions. First-round RT-PCR of the TCR CDR3 relied on the HTBI primer set. TCRdb re-analysed the multiplex PCR reads in MiXCR, keeping a single row per CDR3 protein. This table holds 400,000 to 550,000 distinct CDR3 sequences, roughly a quarter found once. Sequencing was performed on blood. Receptors were obtained from a woman in her thirties with Graves' ophthalmopathy.

The rearrangement links TRBV28 to TRBJ2-7, with D possibly being TRBD2 (6 bases). The CDR3 contains 13 residues. The V and J ends lost 8 bases and 4 bases respectively, with 15 bases between them. The germline V gene encodes CDR1 MDHEN and CDR2 SYDVKM. CDR3 sequence reads: CASQEGHHYEQYF. CDR3 in DNA: TGTGCCAGCCAGGAGGGCCATCATTACGAGCAGTACTTC.

This clonotype was seen repeatedly, ten times or more. The chain has TRBV27 and TRBJ2-7; 7 bases map to TRBD2. Trimming took 5 bases from V and 4 from J; bases not matched to a gene: 8. The CDR3 runs to 14 residues. In germline, CDR1 is MNHEY, CDR2 SMNVEV (reference sequence). CDR3 in DNA: TGTGCCAGCAGTACTATCGGGGGGAGGTACGAGCAGTACTTC. Translation gives CASSTIGGRYEQYF.

This clonotype has ten or more counts. The genes are TRBV7-3 and TRBJ2-5; a weak D match, TRBD2 (6 bases). Germline loops: CDR1 SGHTA, CDR2 FQGTGA. The CDR3 sequence is 14 residues long. The V end was cut by 1 base, the J end by 5 bases, with 11 bases between. The CDR3 spells CASSLIGGSETQYF. The CDR3 DNA reads as TGTGCCAGCAGCTTAATTGGGGGGTCGGAGACCCAGTACTTC.

Ten or more counts support this clonotype. The gene calls are TRBV9 and TRBJ1-2; 7 nucleotides align to TRBD1. The CDR3 runs 16 residues. The J segment lost 4 bases and the V segment lost 4 bases, leaving 13 bases of the junction unmatched. Germline V CDR1 and CDR2: SGDLS, YYNGEE. Here the CDR3 reads CASSKGGGGFIYGYTF. The CDR3 DNA reads as TGTGCCAGCAGCAAAGGGGGAGGGGGCTTCATCTATGGCTACACCTTC.

The rearrangement uses TRBV4-1 and TRBJ1-3; D is unresolved. The V end was cut by 2 bases, the J end by 8 bases, with 7 bases between. The CDR3 covers 12 residues. Per germline, CDR1 MGHRA and CDR2 YSYEKL. The CDR3 loop is CASSQPRDTIYF. In DNA form, the CDR3 reads TGCGCCAGCAGCCAACCTCGGGACACCATATATTTT.

On this clonotype itself: A much larger clone sits a single nucleotide away, making a read error possible. The chain joins TRBV7-2 to TRBJ1-1; 11 bases match TRBD1. The CDR3 contains 15 residues. Germline CDR1 reads SGHTA; CDR2 reads FQGNSA. The CDR3, as DNA: TGTGCCAGCAGCATTTCCGGGACAGGGGGGACTGAAGCTTGCTTT. Translated, it gives CASSISGTGGTEACF.

This clonotype was observed many times. V is TRBV7-9 and J is TRBJ2-2, with D unclear. This CDR3 is built from 15 residues. Trimming left V 3 bases short and J 4 bases short, with 12 bases between. The V gene's germline CDR1 is SEHNR and CDR2 FQNEAQ (reference sequence). CDR3 amino acids: CASSLEQTRTGELFF. The CDR3 nucleotides read TGTGCCAGCAGCTTGGAGCAAACCCGCACCGGGGAGCTGTTTTTT.

This clonotype was recorded at least ten times. The rearrangement links TRBV20-1 to TRBJ1-5; weak D call: TRBD1 (5 bases). The germline CDR1 and CDR2 sequences are DFQATT and SNEGSKA (reference sequence). With 1 base removed from V and 5 bases from J, the gap between germline ends came to 6 bases. This CDR3 has 12 residues. CDR3 protein: CSARGGDQPQHF. The CDR3 DNA sequence: TGCAGTGCTAGAGGGGGGGATCAGCCCCAGCATTTT.

Only one count was recorded for this clonotype. This chain uses TRBV28 with TRBJ1-5; TRBD1 matches at 7 bases. The germline CDR1 and CDR2 sequences are MDHEN and SYDVKM. The CDR3 length is 13 residues. The V gene end was trimmed by 7 bases and the J gene end by 4 bases; junction bases not matched to a gene: 4. The DNA for the CDR3 is TGTGCCAGCAAAGAACAGGGGAATCAGCCCCAGCATTTT. Its translation is CASKEQGNQPQHF.

Comment on this clonotype: At one end the junction does not follow the germline gene, possibly because of a read error. The chain uses TRBV7-9 and TRBJ2-7; D not certain. The CDR3 contains 12 residues. CDR1 is SEHNR and CDR2 is FQNEAQ in the germline V gene (reference sequence). In DNA, the CDR3 is TGTACCAGCAGCACCCCAGGCTACGAGCAGTACTTC. Translated, it gives CTSSTPGYEQYF. Full variable domain (remainder filled in from reference TRBV7-9 and TRBJ2-7): DTGVSQNPRHKITKRGQNVTFRCDPISEHNRLYWYRQTLGQGPEFLTYFQNEAQLEKSRLLSDRFSAERPKGSFSTLEIQRTEQGDSAMYLCTSSTPGYEQYFGPGTRLTVT.

This clonotype came up many times. The gene calls are TRBV7-9 and TRBJ2-5; D possibly matches TRBD1 or TRBD2 (5 bases each). Germline CDR1 SEHNR, CDR2 FQNEAQ (reference sequence). The CDR3 consists of 13 residues. With 7 bases removed from V and 5 bases from J, the gap between germline ends came to 14 bases. CDR3: CASTKGRSETQYF. CDR3 DNA sequence: TGTGCCAGCACGAAGGGGAGATCGGAGACCCAGTACTTC.

V and J are TRBV28 and TRBJ1-5; D gene uncertain. V was trimmed by 3 bases and J by 9 bases, leaving 9 bases between them. CDR1 and CDR2 from the germline V gene are MDHEN and SYDVKM. The CDR3 spans 12 residues. CDR3 amino acids: CASSLADWPQHF. DNA for the CDR3: TGTGCCAGCAGTTTGGCTGACTGGCCCCAGCATTTT.

This clonotype was detected ten times or more. The V and J genes are TRBV20-1 and TRBJ2-7, with 12 nucleotides matching TRBD1. The germline V gene has CDR1 DFQATT and CDR2 SNEGSKA (reference sequence). The trim removed 2 bases at V and 3 bases at J, leaving 11 bases unmatched. The CDR3 runs 17 residues. CDR3 sequence reads: CSARSPGTGGHFYEQYF. DNA for the CDR3: TGCAGTGCTAGATCCCCCGGGACAGGGGGCCACTTCTACGAGCAGTACTTC.

This clonotype has only a few counts. The chain is built from TRBV20-1 and TRBJ1-2; D unclear. The CDR3 covers 15 residues. Germline V CDR1 and CDR2: DFQATT, SNEGSKA (reference sequence). V was cut by 0 bases and J by 4 bases, with 15 bases left in between. The CDR3 region has the DNA TGCAGTGCTAGAGATCTAGGGAAATGGGGCTATGGCTACACCTTC. Protein product: CSARDLGKWGYGYTF.

This clonotype was observed at least ten times. Relative to the germline gene, one junction end is altered; a read error may explain this. The V gene is TRBV12-3 or TRBV12-4, the J gene TRBJ2-5, with D perhaps assigned TRBD1 or TRBD2 (5 bases each). The CDR3 has 13 amino acids. CDR3 sequence (DNA): TGTGCCAGCAGTACCCGGGACCAAGAGGCCCAGTACTTC. This gives the protein CASSTRDQEAQYF.